The text below deals with one TCR beta chain. Its antigen is unknown. Each CDR3 protein gets one entry in TCRdb, which reprocessed the 5' RACE reads and gives no DNA. This table holds roughly 180,000 distinct CDR3 sequences. These data belong to a study of T cells expressing NK-cell markers. General study points: The CD3+CD56-NKG2C+ fraction of several donors was also led by these clonotypes.

The CDR3 extends over 13 amino acids. Germline values: CDR1 MGHRA, CDR2 YSYEKL. This receptor was obtained from a woman aged 18 to 75 in good health. Sequenced: blood T cells: a sorted CD56 or NKG2C T cell subset, CD4+ or CD8+ T cells, or bulk PBMC T cells (not recorded which). The rearrangement links TRBV4-1 to TRBJ2-5. The CDR3 region is CASSQVEQGTQYF.